This TCR beta chain was captured in a study of blood T cell repertoires in COVID-19. Only in-frame clones appear in the TCRdb table, and some are missing; sequencing was by immunoSEQ multiplex PCR. The data hold over 200,000 clones, with around nine tenths observed a single time. The sequenced material came from peripheral blood. The clonotype originates from a woman under 30 who had recovered from COVID-19.

The CDR3 region is CASSQDSRANYGYTF. The CDR3 DNA follows: TGCGCCAGCAGCCAAGATAGCAGGGCTAACTATGGCTACACCTTC. The chain combines TRBV4-3 with TRBJ1-2; possible D gene TRBD1, 5 bases. Germline CDR1 reads LGHNA; CDR2 reads YSLEER. This CDR3 region has 15 residues. Trimming took off 0 bases at V and 0 bases at J, with 8 bases between the two ends.